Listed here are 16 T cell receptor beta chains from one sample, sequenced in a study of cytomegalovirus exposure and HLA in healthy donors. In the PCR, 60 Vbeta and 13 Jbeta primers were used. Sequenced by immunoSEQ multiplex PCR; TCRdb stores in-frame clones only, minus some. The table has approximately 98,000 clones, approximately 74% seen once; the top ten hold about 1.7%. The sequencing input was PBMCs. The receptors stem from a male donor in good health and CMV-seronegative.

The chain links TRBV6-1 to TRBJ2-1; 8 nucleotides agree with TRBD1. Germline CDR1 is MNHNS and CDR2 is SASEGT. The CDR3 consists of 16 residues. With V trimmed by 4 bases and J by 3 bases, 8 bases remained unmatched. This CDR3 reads CASSVTWTGRYNEQFF. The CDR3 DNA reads TGTGCCAGCAGTGTAACGTGGACAGGGCGCTACAATGAGCAGTTCTTC.

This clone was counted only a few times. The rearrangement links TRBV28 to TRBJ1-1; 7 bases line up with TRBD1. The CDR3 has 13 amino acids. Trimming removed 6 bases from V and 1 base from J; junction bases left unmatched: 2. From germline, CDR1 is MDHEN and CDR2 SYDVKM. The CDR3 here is CASRQGSNTEAFF. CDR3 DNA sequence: TGTGCCAGCAGACAGGGGTCGAACACTGAAGCTTTCTTT.

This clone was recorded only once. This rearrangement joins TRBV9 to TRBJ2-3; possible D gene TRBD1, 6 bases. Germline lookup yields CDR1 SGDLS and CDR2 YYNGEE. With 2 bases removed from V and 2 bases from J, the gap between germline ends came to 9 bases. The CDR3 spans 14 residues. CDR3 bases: TGTGCCAGCAGCGTTAGACAGGACACAGATACGCAGTATTTT. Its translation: CASSVRQDTDTQYF.

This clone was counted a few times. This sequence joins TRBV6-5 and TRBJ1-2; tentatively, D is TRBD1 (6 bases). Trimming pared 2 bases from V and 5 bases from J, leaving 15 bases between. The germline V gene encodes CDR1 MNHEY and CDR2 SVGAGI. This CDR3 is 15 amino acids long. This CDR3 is CASSYVRQERYGYTF. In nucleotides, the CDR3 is TGTGCCAGCAGTTACGTGAGACAGGAGAGATATGGCTACACCTTC.

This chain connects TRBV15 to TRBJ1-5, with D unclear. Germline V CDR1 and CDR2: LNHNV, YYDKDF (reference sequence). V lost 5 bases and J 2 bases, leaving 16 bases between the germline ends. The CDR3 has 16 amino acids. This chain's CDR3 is CATSARPMAGNQPQHF. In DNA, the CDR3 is TGTGCCACCAGCGCGAGACCCATGGCGGGCAATCAGCCCCAGCATTTT. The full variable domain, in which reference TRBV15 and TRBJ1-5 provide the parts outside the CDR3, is DAMVIQNPRYQVTQFGKPVTLSCSQTLNHNVMYWYQQKSSQAPKLLFHYYDKDFNNEADTPDNFQSRRPNTSFCFLDIRSPGLGDTAMYLCATSARPMAGNQPQHFGDGTRLSIL.

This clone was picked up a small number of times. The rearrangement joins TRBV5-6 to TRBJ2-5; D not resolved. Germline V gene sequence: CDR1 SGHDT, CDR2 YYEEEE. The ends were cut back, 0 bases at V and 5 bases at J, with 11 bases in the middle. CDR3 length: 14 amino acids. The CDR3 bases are TGTGCCAGCAGCTTGGTGGCGACTTGGGAGACCCAGTACTTC. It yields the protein CASSLVATWETQYF.

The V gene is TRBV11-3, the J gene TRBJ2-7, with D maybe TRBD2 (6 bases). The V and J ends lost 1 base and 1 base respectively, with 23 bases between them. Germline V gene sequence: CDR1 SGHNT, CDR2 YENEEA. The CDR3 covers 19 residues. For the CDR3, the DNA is TGTGCCAGCAGCTTAGTGCCCCATCGGGTCAGGGCGGGGTCCTACGAGCAGTACTTC. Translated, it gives CASSLVPHRVRAGSYEQYF.

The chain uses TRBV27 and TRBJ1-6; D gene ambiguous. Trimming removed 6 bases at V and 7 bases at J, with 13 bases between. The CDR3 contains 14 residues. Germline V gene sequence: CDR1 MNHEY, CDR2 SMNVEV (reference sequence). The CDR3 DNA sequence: TGTGCCAGCAGCCCAGGACGGGGAAATTCACCCCTCCACTTT. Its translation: CASSPGRGNSPLHF.

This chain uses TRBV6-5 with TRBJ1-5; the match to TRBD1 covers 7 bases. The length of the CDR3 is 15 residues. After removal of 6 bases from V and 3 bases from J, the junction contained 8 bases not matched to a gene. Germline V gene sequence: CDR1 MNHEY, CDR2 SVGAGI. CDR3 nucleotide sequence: TGTGCCAGCAGCCTCGACAGGGCCCTCAATCAGCCCCAGCATTTT. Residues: CASSLDRALNQPQHF.

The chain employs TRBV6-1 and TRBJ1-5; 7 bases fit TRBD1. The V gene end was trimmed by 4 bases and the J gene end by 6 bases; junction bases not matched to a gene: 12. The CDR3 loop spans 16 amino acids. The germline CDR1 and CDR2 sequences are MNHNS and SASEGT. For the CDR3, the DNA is TGTGCCAGCAGTGTCCCTACTCGACAGGGTGGTCAGCCCCAGCATTTT. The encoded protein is CASSVPTRQGGQPQHF.

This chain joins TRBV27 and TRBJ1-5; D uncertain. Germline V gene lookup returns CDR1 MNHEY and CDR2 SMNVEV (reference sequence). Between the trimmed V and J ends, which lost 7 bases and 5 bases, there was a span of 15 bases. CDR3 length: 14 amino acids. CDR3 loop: CASILKKEDQPQHF. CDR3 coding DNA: TGTGCCAGCATCCTAAAAAAAGAGGATCAGCCCCAGCATTTT.

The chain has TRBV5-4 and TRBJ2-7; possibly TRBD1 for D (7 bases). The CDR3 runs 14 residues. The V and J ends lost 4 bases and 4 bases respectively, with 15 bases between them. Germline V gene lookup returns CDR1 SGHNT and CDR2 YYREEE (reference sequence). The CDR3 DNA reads TGTGCCAGCAGCGCGGGGACAGCCCCGTACGAGCAGTACTTC. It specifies CASSAGTAPYEQYF.

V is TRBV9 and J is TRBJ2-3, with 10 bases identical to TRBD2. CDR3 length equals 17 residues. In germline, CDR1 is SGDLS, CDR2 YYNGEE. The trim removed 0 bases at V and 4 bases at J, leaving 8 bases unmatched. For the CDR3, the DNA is TGTGCCAGCAGCGTAGCTATTTCCCTAGCGGGAGCAGATACGCAGTATTTT. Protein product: CASSVAISLAGADTQYF.

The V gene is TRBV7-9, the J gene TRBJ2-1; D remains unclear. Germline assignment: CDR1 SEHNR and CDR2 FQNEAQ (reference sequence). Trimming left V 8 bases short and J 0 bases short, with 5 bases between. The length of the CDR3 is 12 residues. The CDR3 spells CASQNSYNEQFF. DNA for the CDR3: TGTGCCAGCCAAAACTCCTACAATGAGCAGTTCTTC.

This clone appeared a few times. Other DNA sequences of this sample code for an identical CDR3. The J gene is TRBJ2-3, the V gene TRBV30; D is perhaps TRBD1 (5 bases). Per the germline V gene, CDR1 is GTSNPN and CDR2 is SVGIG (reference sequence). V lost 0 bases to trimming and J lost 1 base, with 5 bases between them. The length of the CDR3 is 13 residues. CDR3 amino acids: CAWSVGGTDTQYF. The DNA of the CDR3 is TGTGCCTGGAGTGTAGGGGGCACAGATACGCAGTATTTT.

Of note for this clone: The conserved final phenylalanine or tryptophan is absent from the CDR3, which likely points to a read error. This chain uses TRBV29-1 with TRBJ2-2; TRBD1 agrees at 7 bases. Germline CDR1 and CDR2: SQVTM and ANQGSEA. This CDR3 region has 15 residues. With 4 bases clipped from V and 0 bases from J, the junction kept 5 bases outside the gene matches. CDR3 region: CSVVTGAANTGELFS. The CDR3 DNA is TGCAGCGTTGTAACAGGGGCTGCGAACACCGGGGAGCTGTTTTCT.